This TCR beta chain was captured in a study of T cell repertoires in aging, cancer and after chemotherapy. The wider study: The whole study produced a dataset of some 10 million TCR reads. Study conclusions and caveats: Untreated cancer patients had significantly lower blood TCR diversity than age-matched healthy donors.

TCR beta rearrangements were amplified from peripheral blood genomic DNA. The ends were cut back, 6 bases at V and 2 bases at J, with 17 bases in the middle. The CDR3 spans 16 residues. To note about this clonotype: Its antigen is as yet unknown.

Rearranged V-D-J TRB sequences were amplified with a mixed TRB-A/B primer pool. TCRdb processed the multiplex PCR reads anew with MiXCR; each CDR3 protein has one entry. Among over 3,000 distinct CDR3 sequences listed, roughly 42% were seen once. Material for sequencing was blood. The chain is built from TRBV12-3 or TRBV12-4 and TRBJ2-1, with D perhaps given as TRBD1 or TRBD2 (5 bases each). The source is a human donor with a solid tumor. In nucleotides, the CDR3 is TGTGCCAGCAGCCCCTCCCGGCAGGGACCCTACAATGAGCAGTTCTTC. This sequence encodes CASSPSRQGPYNEQFF.